The present T cell receptor (beta chain) was sequenced within a study of blood T cell repertoires in COVID-19 (dated by TCRdb to the early 2020s). For the wider study: Samples from collaborators originated in the United States, Italy and Spain and spanned both the acute and convalescent phases of COVID-19. The material from the prospective study consisted of cDNA or gDNA derived from T cells, B-cell-depleted T cells, or PBMCs. Subjects who had been exposed to COVID-19, were actively infected with it, or had recovered from it provided the deeply sampled blood TCRbeta repertoires that made up the dataset. The repertoires were released in a freely available public database meant as a resource for research on the immune response to SARS-CoV-2. The samples were drawn from the first 160 participants of the ongoing ImmuneRACE study and from over 950 subjects provided by 6 global collaborators. A de-identified subject ID, COVID-19 status, age in years and sex were almost always included in the sample metadata. Where HLA class I and class II types were available, the types were taken from metadata supplied by the sample provider, not from assay-based typing.

From the cysteine through the phenylalanine, the CDR3 covers 17 amino acids. This entry keeps only the CDR3 DNA: 51 bases, framed from base 1. For this chain, trimming is 0 bases at the V end and 7 bases at the J end, and the number of junction bases without a gene match is 11. The germline V gene (reference sequence) gives CDR1 as SGHNT and CDR2 as YYREEE. TCRbeta CDR3 regions were amplified from genomic DNA using the immunoSEQ Assay, a bias-controlled multiplex PCR. In the authors' own workflow: Within the assay, amplification of reference gene primers was used to estimate how many nucleated cells each sample contained. To quantify the absolute abundance of each unique TCRbeta CDR3 rearrangement, sequence reads were collapsed and filtered. For each sample, productive Simpson clonality was calculated as the square root of Simpson's diversity index across productive rearrangements. TCRdb obtained this table from immuneACCESS and retained in-frame rearrangements with V and J assigned. These tables miss some clones; where compared with another copy, unresolved V genes account for less than half of the shortfall, and the remainder is unexplained. V and J calls and clone size are copied from that table; D and trimming were computed from the DNA. Here the sample has 150,000 or so clones; more than 80% occur a single time. Roughly 4.3% of the sample belongs to the ten largest clones.

On this clone itself: Its antigen target is currently unknown. Base-call qualities are not available, and no considerably larger clone is one nucleotide away.

Enrolling through a virtual design, the prospective study's participants ranged in age from roughly 18 to 89 years and lived across around 25 United States geographic areas. Cohort assignment in the prospective study relied on participant-reported clinical history from a screening survey and a study questionnaire. Recovered participants in ImmuneRACE Cohort 3 were defined by two consecutive negative NP/OP PCR tests, clearance by a healthcare professional, or resolution of symptoms. In the prospective study, whole blood, serum and a nasopharyngeal or oropharyngeal swab were collected from each participant by mobile phlebotomists. Participants in the prospective study had the option to provide additional blood draws and questionnaires over a roughly two-month period. Prospective study blood samples were shipped either frozen or at room temperature before DNA extraction. What the research found in general, with its limitations: How much clinical and demographic metadata was included differed by source and by participant, and the metadata was provided uncurated.

The TCR was taken from a man aged 50 or older who had recovered from COVID-19. Sample: PBMCs or T cells enriched from blood (not recorded which). The chain couples TRBV5-4 to TRBJ2-7; TRBD2 agrees with 12 junctional bases. The nucleotide sequence is TGTGCCAGCAGCTTGGTCATGAGGACTAGCGGGATTAGTGAGCAGTACTTC. The translation is CASSLVMRTSGISEQYF.